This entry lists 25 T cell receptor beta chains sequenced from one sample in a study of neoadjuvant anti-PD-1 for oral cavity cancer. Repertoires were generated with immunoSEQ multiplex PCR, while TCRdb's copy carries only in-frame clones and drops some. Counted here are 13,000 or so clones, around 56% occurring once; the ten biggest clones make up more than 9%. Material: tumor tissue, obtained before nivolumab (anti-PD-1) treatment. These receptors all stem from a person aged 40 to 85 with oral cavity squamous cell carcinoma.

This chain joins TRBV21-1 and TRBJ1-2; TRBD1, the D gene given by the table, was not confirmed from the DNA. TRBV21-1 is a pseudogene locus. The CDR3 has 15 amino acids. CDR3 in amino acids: CASSNRETGGRGYTF. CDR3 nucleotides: TGTGCCAGCAGCAATCGGGAGACAGGGGGCCGGGGCTACACCTTC.

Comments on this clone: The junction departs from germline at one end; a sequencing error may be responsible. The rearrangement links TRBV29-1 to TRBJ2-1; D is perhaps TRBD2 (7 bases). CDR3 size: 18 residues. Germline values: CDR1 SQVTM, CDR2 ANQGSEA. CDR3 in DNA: TGCCGCGTTGGGGGGGGGCAGGGGACCCCCTTTTCCTACAATGAGCAGTTCTTC. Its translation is CRVGGGQGTPFSYNEQFF.

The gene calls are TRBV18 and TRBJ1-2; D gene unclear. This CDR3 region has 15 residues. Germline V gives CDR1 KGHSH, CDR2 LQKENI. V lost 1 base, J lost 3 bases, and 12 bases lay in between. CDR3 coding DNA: TGTGCCAGCTCACCACAGGAGGGCCTGGACTATGGCTACACCTTC. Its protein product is CASSPQEGLDYGYTF. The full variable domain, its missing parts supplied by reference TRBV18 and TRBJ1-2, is NAGVMQNPRHLVRRRGQEARLRCSPMKGHSHVYWYRQLPEEGLKFMVYLQKENIIDESGMPKERFSAEFPKEGPSILRIQQVVRGDSAAYFCASSPQEGLDYGYTFGSGTRLTVV.

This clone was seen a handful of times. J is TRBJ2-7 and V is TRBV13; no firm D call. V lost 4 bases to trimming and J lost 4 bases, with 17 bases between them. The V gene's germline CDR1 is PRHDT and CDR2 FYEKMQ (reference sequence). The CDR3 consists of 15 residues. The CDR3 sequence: CASSSKTATRYEQYF. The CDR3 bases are TGTGCCAGCAGCTCAAAGACTGCTACGAGGTACGAGCAGTACTTC.

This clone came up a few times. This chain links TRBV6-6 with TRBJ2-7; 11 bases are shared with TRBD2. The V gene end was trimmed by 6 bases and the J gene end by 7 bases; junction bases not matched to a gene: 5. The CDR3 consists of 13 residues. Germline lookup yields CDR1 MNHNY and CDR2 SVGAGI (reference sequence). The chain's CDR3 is CASRLAGVEEQYF. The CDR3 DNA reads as TGTGCCAGCAGACTAGCGGGAGTCGAGGAGCAGTACTTC.

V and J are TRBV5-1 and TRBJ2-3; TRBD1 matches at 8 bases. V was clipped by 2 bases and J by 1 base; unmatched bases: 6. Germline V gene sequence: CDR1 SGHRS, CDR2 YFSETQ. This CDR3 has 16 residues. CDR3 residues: CASSLADRGGTDTQYF. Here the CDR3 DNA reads TGCGCCAGCAGCTTAGCCGACAGGGGAGGCACAGATACGCAGTATTTT.

CDR3 nucleotides: TGCGCCAGCAGCTTTAGGACAGGGGGCAACAATGAGCAGTTCTTC. Protein: CASSFRTGGNNEQFF. This chain joins TRBV5-1 and TRBJ2-1, with 11 bases that match TRBD1. The V segment lost 2 bases and the J segment 5 bases; nucleotides outside the gene matches: 3. The CDR3 is 15 amino acids. Looked up from germline, CDR1 is SGHRS and CDR2 is YFSETQ.

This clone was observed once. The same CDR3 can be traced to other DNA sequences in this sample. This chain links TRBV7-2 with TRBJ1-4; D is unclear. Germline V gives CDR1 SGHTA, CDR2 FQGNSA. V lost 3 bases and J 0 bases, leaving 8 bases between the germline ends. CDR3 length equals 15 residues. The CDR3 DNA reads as TGTGCCAGCAGCTTCCCCTCAACAACTAATGAAAAACTGTTTTTT. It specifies CASSFPSTTNEKLFF.

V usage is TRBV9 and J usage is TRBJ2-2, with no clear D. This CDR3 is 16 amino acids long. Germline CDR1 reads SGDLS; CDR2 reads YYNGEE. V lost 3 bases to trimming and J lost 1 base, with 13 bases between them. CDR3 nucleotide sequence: TGTGCCAGCAGCGCCGTGGTGGGGTTGAACACCGGGGAGCTGTTTTTT. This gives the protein CASSAVVGLNTGELFF.

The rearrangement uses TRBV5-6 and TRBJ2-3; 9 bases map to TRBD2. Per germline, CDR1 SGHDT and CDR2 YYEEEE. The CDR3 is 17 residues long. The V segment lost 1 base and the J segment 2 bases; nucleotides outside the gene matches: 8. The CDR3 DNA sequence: TGTGCCAGCAGCTTGCTAGCGGGGACTTCCAACACAGATACGCAGTATTTT. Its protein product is CASSLLAGTSNTDTQYF.

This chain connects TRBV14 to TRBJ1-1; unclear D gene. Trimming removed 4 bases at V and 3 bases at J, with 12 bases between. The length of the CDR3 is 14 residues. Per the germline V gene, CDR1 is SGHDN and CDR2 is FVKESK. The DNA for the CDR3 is TGTGCCAGCAGCCTACGACCGCGGGACACTGAAGCTTTCTTT. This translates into CASSLRPRDTEAFF.

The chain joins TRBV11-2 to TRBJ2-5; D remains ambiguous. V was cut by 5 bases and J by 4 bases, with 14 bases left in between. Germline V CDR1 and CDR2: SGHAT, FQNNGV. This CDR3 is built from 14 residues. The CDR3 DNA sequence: TGTGCCAGCAGCCCGGGTTCACCGGGAGAGACCCAGTACTTC. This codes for CASSPGSPGETQYF.

The CDR3 DNA follows: TGTGCCAGCAGTTTAGCCCCCGGCTATGAGCAGTTCTTC. Translating it yields CASSLAPGYEQFF. This chain links TRBV28 with TRBJ2-1; D uncertain. This CDR3 has 13 amino acids. Looked up from germline, CDR1 is MDHEN and CDR2 is SYDVKM. Deletions cut 2 bases from V and 8 bases from J, with 10 bases between.

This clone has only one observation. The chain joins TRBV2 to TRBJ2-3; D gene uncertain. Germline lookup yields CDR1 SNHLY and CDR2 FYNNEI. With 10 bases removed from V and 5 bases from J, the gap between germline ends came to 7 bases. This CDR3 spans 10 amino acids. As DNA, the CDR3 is TGTGCCACCTGGAAAGATACGCAGTATTTT. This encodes CATWKDTQYF.

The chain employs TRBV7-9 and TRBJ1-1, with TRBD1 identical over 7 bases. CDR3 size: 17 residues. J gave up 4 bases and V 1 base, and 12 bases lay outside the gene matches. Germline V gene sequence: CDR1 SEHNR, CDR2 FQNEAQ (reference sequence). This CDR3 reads CASSLGRQGLVGTEAFF. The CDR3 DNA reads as TGTGCCAGCAGCTTAGGGAGACAGGGACTGGTTGGCACTGAAGCTTTCTTT. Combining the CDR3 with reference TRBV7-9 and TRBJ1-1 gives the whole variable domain DTGVSQNPRHKITKRGQNVTFRCDPISEHNRLYWYRQTLGQGPEFLTYFQNEAQLEKSRLLSDRFSAERPKGSFSTLEIQRTEQGDSAMYLCASSLGRQGLVGTEAFFGQGTRLTVV.

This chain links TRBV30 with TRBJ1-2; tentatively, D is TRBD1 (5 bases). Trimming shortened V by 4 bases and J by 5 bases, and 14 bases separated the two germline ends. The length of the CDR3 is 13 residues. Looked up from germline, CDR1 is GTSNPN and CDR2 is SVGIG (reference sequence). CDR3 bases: TGTGCCTGGACTTTCGGGACGGAGTATGGCTACACCTTC. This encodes CAWTFGTEYGYTF.

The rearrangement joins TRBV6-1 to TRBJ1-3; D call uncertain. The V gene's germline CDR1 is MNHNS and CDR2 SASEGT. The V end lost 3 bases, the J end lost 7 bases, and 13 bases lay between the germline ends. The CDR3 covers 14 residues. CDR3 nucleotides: TGTGCCAGCAGTGAGACCGCTTTGAGGAACACCATATATTTT. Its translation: CASSETALRNTIYF.

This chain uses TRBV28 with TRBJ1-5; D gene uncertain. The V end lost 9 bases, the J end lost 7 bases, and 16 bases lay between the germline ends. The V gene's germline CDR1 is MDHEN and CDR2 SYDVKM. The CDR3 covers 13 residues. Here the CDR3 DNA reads TGTGCCAGTGCTCTAGAAAGCAGGCAGCCCCAGCATTTT. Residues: CASALESRQPQHF. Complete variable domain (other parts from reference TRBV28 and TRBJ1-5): DVKVTQSSRYLVKRTGEKVFLECVQDMDHENMFWYRQDPGLGLRLIYFSYDVKMKEKGDIPEGYSVSREKKERFSLILESASTNQTSMYLCASALESRQPQHFGDGTRLSIL.

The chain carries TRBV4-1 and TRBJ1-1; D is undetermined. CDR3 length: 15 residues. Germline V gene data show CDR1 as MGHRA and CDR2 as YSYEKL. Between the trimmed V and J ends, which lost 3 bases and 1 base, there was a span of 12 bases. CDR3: CASSQVGGANTEAFF. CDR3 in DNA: TGCGCCAGCAGCCAGGTCGGAGGAGCGAACACTGAAGCTTTCTTT.

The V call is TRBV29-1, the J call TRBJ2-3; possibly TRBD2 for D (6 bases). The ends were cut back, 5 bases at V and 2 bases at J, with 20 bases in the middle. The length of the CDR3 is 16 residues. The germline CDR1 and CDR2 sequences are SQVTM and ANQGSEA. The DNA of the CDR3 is TGCAGCGTTATTGCCCGACGGGAGCGCCACACAGATACGCAGTATTTT. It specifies CSVIARRERHTDTQYF.

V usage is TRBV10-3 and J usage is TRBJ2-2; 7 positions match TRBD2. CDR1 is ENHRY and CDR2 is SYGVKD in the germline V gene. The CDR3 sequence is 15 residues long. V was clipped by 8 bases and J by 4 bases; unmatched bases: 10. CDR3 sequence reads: CAIRKRDAITGELFF. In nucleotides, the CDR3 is TGTGCCATCCGGAAGCGGGATGCGATCACCGGGGAGCTGTTTTTT.

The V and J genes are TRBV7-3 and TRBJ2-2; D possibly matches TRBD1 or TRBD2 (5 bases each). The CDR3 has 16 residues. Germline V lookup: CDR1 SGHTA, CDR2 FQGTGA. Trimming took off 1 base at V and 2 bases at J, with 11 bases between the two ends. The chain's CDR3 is CASSLNSGTNTGELFF. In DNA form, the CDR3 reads TGTGCCAGCAGCTTAAACTCTGGGACCAACACCGGGGAGCTGTTTTTT.

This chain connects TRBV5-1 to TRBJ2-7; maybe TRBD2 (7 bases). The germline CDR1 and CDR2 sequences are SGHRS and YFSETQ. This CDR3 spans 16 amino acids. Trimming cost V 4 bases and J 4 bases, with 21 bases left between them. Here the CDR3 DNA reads TGCGCCAGCAGCCCCCTGGGGGGGCGAAGTGTTTACGAGCAGTACTTC. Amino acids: CASSPLGGRSVYEQYF.

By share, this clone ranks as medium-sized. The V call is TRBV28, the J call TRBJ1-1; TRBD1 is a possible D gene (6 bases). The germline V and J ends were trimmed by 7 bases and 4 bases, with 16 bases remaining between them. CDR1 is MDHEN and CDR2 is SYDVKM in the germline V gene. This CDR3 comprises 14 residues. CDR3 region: CASKPAGASTEAFF. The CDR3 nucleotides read TGTGCCAGCAAGCCGGCAGGGGCCTCCACTGAAGCTTTCTTT.

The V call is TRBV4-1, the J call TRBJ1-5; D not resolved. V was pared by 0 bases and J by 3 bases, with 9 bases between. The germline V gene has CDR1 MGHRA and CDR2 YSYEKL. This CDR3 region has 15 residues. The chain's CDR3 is CASSQESLINQPQHF. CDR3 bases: TGCGCCAGCAGCCAAGAAAGTTTGATCAATCAGCCCCAGCATTTT.